This T cell receptor (beta chain) was identified during a study of quantifying T cell responses using KT2 cells. Study information: cDNA was made from DNase-treated RNA using alpha and beta constant primers. The second PCR ran as a qPCR until a predetermined fluorescence threshold was reached.

Known numbers of the T cell clone KT2 were added to PBMC. Different KT2-to-PBMC ratios were created with a constant PBMC count. An oligo carrying a UMI was ligated to the cDNA 3' end. An equimolar mix of RC1.1 and RC1.2 primed the beta chain across TRBC1 and TRBC2. Each CDR3 protein is one row after TCRdb ran MiXCR on the UMI-ligation and nested PCR reads. This table has just under 50,000 distinct CDR3 sequences, approximately 10% appearing once. The CDR3 covers 18 residues. Losses at the gene ends were 3 bases for V and 0 bases for J; bases not matched to a gene: 10. The gene calls are TRBV12-3 or TRBV12-4 and TRBJ2-7, with 11 nucleotides matching TRBD2. The sequencing sample was made of PBMCs spiked with cells of the T cell clone KT2. This clonotype originated in a human donor. The CDR3: CASSFSIGTSGHSYEQYF. The CDR3 nucleotides read TGTGCCAGCAGTTTCTCTATTGGGACTAGCGGACACTCCTACGAGCAGTACTTC.